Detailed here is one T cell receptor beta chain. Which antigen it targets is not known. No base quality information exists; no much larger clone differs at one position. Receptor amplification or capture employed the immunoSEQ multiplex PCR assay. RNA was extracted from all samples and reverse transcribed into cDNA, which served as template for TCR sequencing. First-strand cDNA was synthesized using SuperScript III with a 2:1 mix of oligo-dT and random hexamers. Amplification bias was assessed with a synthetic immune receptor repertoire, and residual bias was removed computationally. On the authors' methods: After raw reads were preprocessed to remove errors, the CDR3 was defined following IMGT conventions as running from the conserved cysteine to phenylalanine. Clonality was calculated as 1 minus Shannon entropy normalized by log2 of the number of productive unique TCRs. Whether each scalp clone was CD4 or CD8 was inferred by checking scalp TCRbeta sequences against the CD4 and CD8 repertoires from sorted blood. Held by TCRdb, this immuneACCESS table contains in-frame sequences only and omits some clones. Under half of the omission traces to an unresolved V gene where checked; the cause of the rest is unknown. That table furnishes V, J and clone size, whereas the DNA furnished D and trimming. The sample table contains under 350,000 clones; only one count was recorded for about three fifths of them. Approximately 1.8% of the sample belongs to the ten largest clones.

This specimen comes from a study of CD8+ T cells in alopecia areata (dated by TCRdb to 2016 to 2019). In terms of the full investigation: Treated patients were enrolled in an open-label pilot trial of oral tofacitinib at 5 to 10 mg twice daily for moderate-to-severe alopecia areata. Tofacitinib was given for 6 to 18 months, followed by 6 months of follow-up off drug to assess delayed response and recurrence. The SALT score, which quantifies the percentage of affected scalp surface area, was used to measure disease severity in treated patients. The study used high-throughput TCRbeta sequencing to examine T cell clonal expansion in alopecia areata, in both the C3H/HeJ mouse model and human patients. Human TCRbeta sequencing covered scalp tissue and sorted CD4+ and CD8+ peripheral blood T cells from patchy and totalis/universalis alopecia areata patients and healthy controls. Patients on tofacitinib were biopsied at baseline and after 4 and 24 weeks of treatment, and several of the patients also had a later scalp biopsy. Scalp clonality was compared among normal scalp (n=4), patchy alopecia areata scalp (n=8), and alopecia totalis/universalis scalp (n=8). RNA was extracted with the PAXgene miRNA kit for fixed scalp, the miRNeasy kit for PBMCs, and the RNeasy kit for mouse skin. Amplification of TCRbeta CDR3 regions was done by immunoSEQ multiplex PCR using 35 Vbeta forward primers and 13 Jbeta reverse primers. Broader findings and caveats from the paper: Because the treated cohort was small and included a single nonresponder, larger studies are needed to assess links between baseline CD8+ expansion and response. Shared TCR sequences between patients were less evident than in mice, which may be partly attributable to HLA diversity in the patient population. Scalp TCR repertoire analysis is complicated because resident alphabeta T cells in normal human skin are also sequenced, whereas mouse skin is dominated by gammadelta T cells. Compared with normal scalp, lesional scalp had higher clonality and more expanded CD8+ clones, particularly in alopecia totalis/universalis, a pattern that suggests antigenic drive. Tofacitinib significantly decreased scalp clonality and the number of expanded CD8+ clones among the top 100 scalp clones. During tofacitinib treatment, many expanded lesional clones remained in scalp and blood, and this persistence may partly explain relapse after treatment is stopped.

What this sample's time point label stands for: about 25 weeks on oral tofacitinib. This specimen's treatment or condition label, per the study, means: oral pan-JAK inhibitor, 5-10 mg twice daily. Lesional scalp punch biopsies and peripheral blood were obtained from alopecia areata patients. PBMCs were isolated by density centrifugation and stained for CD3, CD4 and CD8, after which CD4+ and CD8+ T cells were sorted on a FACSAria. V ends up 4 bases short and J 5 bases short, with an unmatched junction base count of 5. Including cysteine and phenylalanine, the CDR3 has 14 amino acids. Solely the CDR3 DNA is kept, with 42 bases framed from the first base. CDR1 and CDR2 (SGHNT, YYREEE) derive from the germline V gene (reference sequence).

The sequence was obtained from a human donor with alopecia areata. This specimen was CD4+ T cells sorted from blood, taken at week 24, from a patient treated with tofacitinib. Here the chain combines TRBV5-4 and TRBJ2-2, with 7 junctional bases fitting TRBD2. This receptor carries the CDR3 CASSLEGGTGELFF. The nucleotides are TGTGCCAGCAGCCTGGAGGGAGGGACCGGGGAGCTGTTTTTT.